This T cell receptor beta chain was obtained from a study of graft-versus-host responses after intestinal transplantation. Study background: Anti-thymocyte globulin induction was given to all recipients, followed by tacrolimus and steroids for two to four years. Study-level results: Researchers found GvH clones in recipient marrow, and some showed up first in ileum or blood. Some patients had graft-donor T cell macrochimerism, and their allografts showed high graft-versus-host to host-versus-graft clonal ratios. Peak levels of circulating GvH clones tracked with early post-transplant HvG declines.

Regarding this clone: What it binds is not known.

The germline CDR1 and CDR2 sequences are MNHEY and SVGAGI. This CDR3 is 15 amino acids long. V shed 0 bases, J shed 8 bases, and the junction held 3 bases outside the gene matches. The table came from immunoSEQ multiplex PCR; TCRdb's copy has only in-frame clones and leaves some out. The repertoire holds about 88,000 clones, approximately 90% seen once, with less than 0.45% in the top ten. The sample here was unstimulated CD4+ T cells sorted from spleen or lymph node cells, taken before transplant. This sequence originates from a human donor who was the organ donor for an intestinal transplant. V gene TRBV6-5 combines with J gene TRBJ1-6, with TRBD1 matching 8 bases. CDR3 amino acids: CASSYSRDRYSPLHF. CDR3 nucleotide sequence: TGTGCCAGCAGTTACTCCCGGGACAGGTATTCACCCCTCCACTTT.